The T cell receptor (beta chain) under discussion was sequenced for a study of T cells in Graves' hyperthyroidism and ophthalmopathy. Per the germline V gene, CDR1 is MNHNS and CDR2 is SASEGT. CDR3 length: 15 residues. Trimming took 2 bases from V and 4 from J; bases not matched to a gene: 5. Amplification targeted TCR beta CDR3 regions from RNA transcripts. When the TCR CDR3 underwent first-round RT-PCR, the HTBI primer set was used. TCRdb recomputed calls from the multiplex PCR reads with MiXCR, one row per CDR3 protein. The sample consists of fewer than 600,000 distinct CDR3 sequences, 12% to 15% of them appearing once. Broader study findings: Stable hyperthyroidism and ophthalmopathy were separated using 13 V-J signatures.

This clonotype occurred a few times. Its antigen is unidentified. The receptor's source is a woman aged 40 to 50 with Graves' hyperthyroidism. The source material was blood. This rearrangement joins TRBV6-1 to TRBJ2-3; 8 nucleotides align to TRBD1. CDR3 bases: TGTGCCAGCAGTGAAAGGGCCAGGGGGCCAGATACGCAGTATTTT. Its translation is CASSERARGPDTQYF.